This TCR beta chain was identified during a study of Ad26.COV2.S vaccination and SARS-CoV-2 variants. Sample treatment: roughly 19 received Ad26.COV2.S at low or high dose, single or two shots; about 5 received placebo; per-sample allocation not given. Collection of the samples took place on day 63 after the first injection of vaccine or placebo. This CDR3 is 15 amino acids long. Germline V gene data show CDR1 as MNHEY and CDR2 as SMNVEV (reference sequence). Germline trimming cut 5 bases from V and 1 base from J; bases unmatched to any gene: 6. Some clones are missing from TCRdb's copy, which holds only in-frame ones; the method was immunoSEQ multiplex PCR. The sample includes 350,000 to 600,000 clones, about 89% of them seen just once.

The receptor was derived from a person between 18 and 60 years old who received the Ad26.COV2.S COVID-19 vaccine or a placebo. Sample: peripheral blood, taken in a trial of Ad26.COV2.S vaccine versus placebo. The gene calls are TRBV27 and TRBJ2-5, with 8 bases matching TRBD1. CDR3: CASSHRDRFQETQYF. The CDR3 nucleotides are TGTGCCAGCAGTCACCGGGACAGGTTCCAAGAGACCCAGTACTTC.